The rows below give T cell receptor beta chains drawn from one sample of a study of Tregs in tolerant kidney transplant recipients. TCRdb's copy holds only in-frame clones and misses some; the assay was immunoSEQ multiplex PCR. This repertoire shows 200,000 to 300,000 clones, about 86% found once; its top ten account for 0.55% to 0.65%. Sequencing used CD4+ T cells from blood. The receptors stem from a human donor in good health. Each CDR3 is given with its conserved first and last residue.

v_call cdr3_aa
TRBV12-5 CASGLVLGRLYSNYGYTF
TRBV18 CASSPRVGRENEQFF
TRBV19 CASSFLTGEVFGITEAFF
TRBV7-8 CASSWDRGAYEQYF
TRBV6-6 CASSQGLGDGELFF
TRBV29-1 CSVDYQETQYF
TRBV6-5 CASKPGTGENGELFF
TRBV5-5 CASRPLAGVTGELFF
TRBV5-8 CASSLGQIQETQYF
TRBV18 CASSPETGIGYTF